The rows below give T cell receptor beta chains drawn from one sample of a study of blood T cell repertoires in COVID-19. The data were produced by immunoSEQ multiplex PCR, yet TCRdb's version contains in-frame clones alone and is incomplete. There are about 300,000 clones in the sample; around 84% occur only once, and 1.4% to 1.5% lies in the top ten. Material: peripheral blood. The receptors were sampled from a human donor with COVID-19, enrolled during active disease. The donor label of this sample is uncertain. The CDR3 runs from the conserved cysteine through the conserved F or W. The D gene is left open where the match is weak. Only part of the rows carry a size: once, few, many, or a class if the clone is expanded.

V gene	J gene	clone size	D gene	CDR3 protein	CDR3 DNA
TRBV5-6	TRBJ1-1	NA	TRBD1	CASSLGPGGNTEAFF	TGTGCCAGCAGCCTGGGGCCAGGGGGCAACACTGAAGCTTTCTTT
TRBV4-3	TRBJ1-4	NA	TRBD1	CASSQGGVTGGEKLFF	TGCGCCAGCAGCCAAGGGGGAGTCACAGGGGGTGAAAAACTGTTTTTT
TRBV11-3	TRBJ2-1	NA	TRBD2	CASSSPSGRDNEQFF	TGTGCCAGCAGCTCCCCCAGCGGGAGGGACAATGAGCAGTTCTTC
TRBV7-2	TRBJ1-1	NA	NA	CASSFIGGMNTEAFF	TGTGCCAGCAGCTTTATTGGCGGCATGAACACTGAAGCTTTCTTT
TRBV6-5	TRBJ1-2	once	NA	CASSSGLYGYTF	TGTGCCAGCAGTTCGGGATTATACGGCTACACCTTC
TRBV2	TRBJ2-5	NA	NA	CASRATEKETQYF	TGTGCCAGCAGGGCGACAGAGAAAGAGACCCAGTACTTC
TRBV6-5	TRBJ2-7	NA	TRBD2	CASRTSGRPGEQYF	TGTGCCAGCAGGACTAGCGGGAGACCTGGCGAGCAGTACTTC
TRBV23-1	TRBJ2-3	NA	TRBD2	CASRPTSGKRTDTQYF	TGCGCCAGCAGGCCGACTAGCGGGAAACGCACAGATACGCAGTATTTT
TRBV6-1	TRBJ1-1	NA	TRBD1	CASSERTGGLSAFF	TGTGCCAGCAGTGAAAGGACAGGGGGCTTATCAGCTTTCTTT
TRBV11-2	TRBJ2-7	NA	TRBD1	CASTLSARQGYEQYF	TGTGCCAGCACCCTATCCGCCAGACAGGGCTACGAGCAGTACTTC
TRBV25-1	TRBJ2-3	NA	TRBD2	CASSEPVSGGTDTQYF	TGTGCCAGCAGTGAACCCGTTAGCGGGGGCACAGATACGCAGTATTTT
TRBV5-1	TRBJ1-3	NA	TRBD1	CASSPGQPVSGNTIYF	TGCGCCAGCAGCCCGGGACAGCCTGTCTCTGGAAACACCATATATTTT
TRBV24-1	TRBJ1-1	NA	NA	CATSDGNTEAFF	TGTGCCACCAGTGACGGGAACACTGAAGCTTTCTTT
TRBV7-2	TRBJ2-3	NA	TRBD2	CASSIRTSGSSTDTQYF	TGTGCCAGCAGCATTAGGACTAGCGGGAGTTCCACAGATACGCAGTATTTT
TRBV9	TRBJ2-7	NA	TRBD2	CASSPDHSGILRSYEQYF	TGTGCCAGCAGCCCGGATCATAGCGGGATACTTCGATCCTACGAGCAGTACTTC
TRBV7-3	TRBJ2-7	NA	NA	CASSSGRGDEQYF	TGTGCCAGCAGCTCTGGGAGGGGGGACGAGCAGTACTTC
TRBV19	TRBJ2-1	few	TRBD1	CASSKRQGALEQFF	TGTGCCAGTAGTAAGAGACAGGGGGCACTTGAGCAGTTCTTC
TRBV5-1	TRBJ2-5	NA	NA	CASSLVWGGETQYF	TGCGCCAGCAGCTTGGTTTGGGGAGGCGAGACCCAGTACTTC
TRBV14	TRBJ2-7	NA	NA	CASSQLRGGGEQYF	TGTGCCAGCAGCCAACTGCGGGGAGGTGGGGAGCAGTACTTC
TRBV19	TRBJ2-3	NA	NA	CASSPLLTGDDTDTQYF	TGTGCCAGTAGCCCCTTATTAACGGGAGATGACACAGATACGCAGTATTTT
TRBV7-9	TRBJ2-7	NA	TRBD2	CASSSGTGRAYEQYF	TGTGCCAGCAGCTCTGGTACGGGGAGGGCCTACGAGCAGTACTTC
TRBV11-2	TRBJ1-2	few	NA	CASSLVAGPTYGYTF	TGTGCCAGCAGCTTAGTCGCAGGGCCCACTTATGGCTACACCTTC
TRBV7-3	TRBJ2-7	NA	TRBD2	CASSLMGTSGSYEQYF	TGTGCCAGCAGCTTAATGGGGACTAGCGGCTCCTACGAGCAGTACTTC
TRBV7-7	TRBJ2-2	once	TRBD1	CASSLDRVDTGELFF	TGTGCTAGCAGCCTGGACAGGGTTGACACCGGGGAGCTGTTTTTT
TRBV5-1	TRBJ2-7	NA	TRBD2	CASSRQLAGVAYEQYF	TGCGCCAGCAGCCGCCAACTAGCGGGAGTCGCCTACGAGCAGTACTTC
TRBV19	TRBJ2-7	NA	TRBD2	CASSRLAGDRKEQYF	TGTGCCAGTAGTAGACTAGCGGGAGATAGAAAAGAGCAGTACTTC
TRBV19	TRBJ1-2	NA	NA	CASSTIQDYYGYTF	TGTGCCAGTAGTACTATACAGGATTACTATGGCTACACCTTC
TRBV15	TRBJ2-3	NA	TRBD1	CATSPTIQTGARTDTQYF	TGTGCCACCAGCCCAACGATCCAGACAGGGGCCCGGACAGATACGCAGTATTTT
TRBV5-1	TRBJ2-5	NA	TRBD2	CASRPGTSGEGETQYF	TGCGCCAGCAGGCCGGGGACTAGCGGAGAGGGAGAGACCCAGTACTTC
TRBV7-2	TRBJ2-1	NA	TRBD2	CASSPRAGEGNEQFF	TGTGCCAGCAGCCCGCGAGCGGGAGAGGGTAATGAGCAGTTCTTC
TRBV9	TRBJ2-1	NA	TRBD2	CASSVGGGSGLAGNEQFF	TGTGCCAGCAGCGTAGGCGGGGGTAGTGGACTAGCGGGTAATGAGCAGTTCTTC
TRBV7-2	TRBJ1-2	NA	TRBD1	CASSIPTGGNYGYTF	TGTGCCAGCAGCATTCCTACAGGGGGGAACTATGGCTACACCTTC
TRBV21-1	TRBJ2-7	NA	NA	CASSLRPRGRGEQYF	TGTGCCAGCAGCCTACGACCTCGCGGTCGAGGAGAGCAGTACTTC
TRBV5-1	TRBJ2-7	NA	TRBD1	CASSSDGTGVYEQYF	TGCGCCAGCAGCTCCGACGGGACAGGGGTCTACGAGCAGTACTTC
TRBV19	TRBJ1-3	NA	NA	CASSILPVRSGNTIYF	TGTGCCAGTAGTATTCTCCCGGTACGCTCTGGAAACACCATATATTTT
TRBV4-2	TRBJ1-6	few	TRBD1	CASSQDTAGGFRSPLHF	TGTGCCAGCAGCCAAGATACAGCAGGGGGCTTTAGATCACCCCTCCACTTT
TRBV9	TRBJ2-1	NA	NA	CASSGPKIGSAYNEQFF	TGTGCCAGCAGCGGCCCCAAAATCGGGAGCGCCTACAATGAGCAGTTCTTC
TRBV27	TRBJ1-5	NA	TRBD1	CASRRTGDDNQPQHF	TGTGCCAGCAGAAGGACAGGGGATGACAATCAGCCCCAGCATTTT